This TCR beta chain was obtained from a study of T cell changes during pregnancy in multiple sclerosis (dated by TCRdb to the late 2010s). For context, the study as a whole: Changes in the T cell repertoire over the course of pregnancy were examined in this study in women with multiple sclerosis.

This clone was seen a single time. Its binding antigen is unknown. Nothing much larger sits one base from this clone, and base qualities are not available. Library prep was done by the immunoSEQ multiplex PCR assay. The immuneACCESS repertoire file appears here via TCRdb, limited to in-frame rearrangements. These files lack a portion of the clones; in checked studies, under half of the deficit traces to unresolved V genes, and the cause of the others is not known. This sample has about 70,000 clones in its table, and approximately 90% of those were observed once. The ten largest clones take up approximately 1.5% of the sample. The germline V gene (reference sequence) supplies CDR1 LNHNV and CDR2 YYDKDF. V is pruned by 0 bases and J by 6 bases, leaving 9 bases of the junction without a gene match. The CDR3, cysteine through phenylalanine, is 16 amino acids long. CDR3 DNA only is kept here, 48 bases in frame from base 1.

The sample in question was peripheral blood, obtained in the third trimester of pregnancy. The clonotype comes from a female donor in good health, enrolled as a control in a pregnancy study. The chain employs TRBV15 and TRBJ2-3; 7 bases in the junction line up with TRBD1. The CDR3 here reads CATSRDLRGGGDTQYF. The sequenced DNA is TGTGCCACCAGCAGAGATCTTAGAGGGGGCGGTGATACGCAGTATTTT.